The rows below give T cell receptor beta chains drawn from one sample of a study of cytomegalovirus exposure and HLA in healthy donors. Here immunoSEQ multiplex PCR was the method, and the copy in TCRdb shows in-frame clones only, minus some. The profile covers 95,000 to 100,000 clones, with approximately 79% appearing a single time and 1.5% to 2% taken by the ten largest. The sequenced material came from PBMCs. All receptors derive from a male donor in good health and CMV-seronegative. Both conserved end residues are part of each CDR3. Each record gives: CDR3 protein, CDR3 DNA, D gene, J gene, clone size, V gene. A D gene is named only where the DNA matches it firmly. Expanded clones are given a class, and other clones once, few, many or no size at all.

CASSPRSTGGTTDTQYF	TGTGCCAGCTCACCACGGTCAACGGGAGGGACGACAGATACGCAGTATTTT	TRBD2	TRBJ2-3	once	TRBV18
CASSLFIRDRGLYNEQFF	TGTGCCAGCAGCTTATTCATCCGTGACAGGGGTCTTTACAATGAGCAGTTCTTC	TRBD1	TRBJ2-1	once	TRBV7-2
CASEGHQGSGNLQETQYF	TGTGCCAGCGAGGGACACCAGGGTAGCGGGAACCTCCAAGAGACCCAGTACTTC	TRBD2	TRBJ2-5	-	TRBV28
CASSPNREVQETQYF	TGCGCCAGCAGCCCTAATAGGGAGGTTCAAGAGACCCAGTACTTC	-	TRBJ2-5	-	TRBV4-1
CASRRQGGHYEQYF	TGTGCCAGCAGGAGACAGGGGGGCCACTACGAGCAGTACTTC	TRBD1	TRBJ2-7	-	TRBV25-1
CASSPTLTGREQYF	TGTGCCAGCAGTCCAACCCTTACAGGGCGCGAGCAGTACTTC	-	TRBJ2-7	-	TRBV27
CASGLNTGELFF	TGTGCCAGCGGACTTAACACCGGGGAGCTGTTTTTT	-	TRBJ2-2	-	TRBV5-4
CASSLSGTVNEKLFF	TGTGCCAGCAGTTTAAGTGGGACAGTAAACGAAAAACTGTTTTTT	TRBD1	TRBJ1-4	once	TRBV28
CASSLAGESSEQYF	TGTGCCAGTAGCCTAGCGGGAGAGTCGAGCGAGCAGTACTTC	TRBD2	TRBJ2-7	-	TRBV19
CAPGGGEVGYGYTF	TGTGCCCCAGGAGGGGGCGAGGTGGGGTATGGCTACACCTTC	TRBD1	TRBJ1-2	-	TRBV2
CASSVGDSPSPLHF	TGTGCCAGCAGCGTAGGAGACAGCCCTTCACCCCTCCACTTT	-	TRBJ1-6	-	TRBV9
CASSFGAAYEQYF	TGTGCCAGCAGCTTTGGGGCAGCCTACGAGCAGTACTTC	-	TRBJ2-7	once	TRBV7-3
CASSTRTGGDSNQPQHF	TGTGCCAGCAGCACAAGGACAGGGGGGGATAGCAATCAGCCCCAGCATTTT	TRBD1	TRBJ1-5	-	TRBV7-8
CASTRGCEQYF	TGTGCCAGCACCCGGGGATGTGAGCAGTACTTC	-	TRBJ2-7	-	TRBV27
CASSYGRERGETQYF	TGTGCCAGCAGTTACGGTCGGGAGAGGGGTGAGACCCAGTACTTC	-	TRBJ2-5	few	TRBV6-5
CASSLGQNYGYTF	TGTGCCAGCAGCCTGGGACAGAACTATGGCTACACCTTC	TRBD1	TRBJ1-2	few	TRBV5-6
CASTPDRGQGPNQPQHF	TGTGCCAGTACCCCCGACAGGGGTCAGGGCCCCAATCAGCCCCAGCATTTT	TRBD1	TRBJ1-5	-	TRBV19
CASSFGWGRYGEKLFF	TGTGCCAGCAGCTTCGGGTGGGGGCGATACGGTGAAAAACTGTTTTTT	-	TRBJ1-4	-	TRBV7-9
CASSQGPEDCEAFF	TGCGCCAGCAGCCAAGGCCCCGAGGACTGTGAAGCTTTCTTT	-	TRBJ1-1	-	TRBV4-3
CASRQGGNEQFF	TGTGCCAGCAGACAGGGGGGTAATGAGCAGTTCTTC	TRBD1	TRBJ2-1	-	TRBV2
CASRPLGQGDNYGYTF	TGTGCCAGCAGGCCGCTAGGACAGGGGGATAACTATGGCTACACCTTC	TRBD1	TRBJ1-2	few	TRBV28
CASSQGGTSGSEGAFF	TGTGCCAGCAGCCAAGGAGGGACTAGCGGGAGCGAGGGAGCGTTCTTC	TRBD2	TRBJ2-1	-	TRBV4-2
CASSLGSGYGYTF	TGTGCCAGCAGCTTAGGATCGGGCTATGGCTACACCTTC	-	TRBJ1-2	-	TRBV7-3
CASSPGTGNSGANVLTF	TGCGCCAGCAGCCCAGGGACAGGGAACTCTGGGGCCAACGTCCTGACTTTC	TRBD1	TRBJ2-6	-	TRBV5-1
CASSYGTSGRVYEQFF	TGTGCCAGCAGTTACGGGACTAGCGGGAGAGTATATGAGCAGTTCTTC	TRBD2	TRBJ2-1	once	TRBV6-6
CASSFTTGLVNTGELFF	TGTGCCAGCAGCTTCACTACAGGGCTCGTGAACACCGGGGAGCTGTTTTTT	-	TRBJ2-2	once	TRBV2
CASSGTSGSLETQYF	TGTGCCAGCAGTGGGACTAGCGGGAGTTTGGAGACCCAGTACTTC	TRBD2	TRBJ2-5	-	TRBV25-1
CASSQGGSGNTIYF	TGTGCCAGCAGCCAAGGAGGCTCTGGAAACACCATATATTTT	-	TRBJ1-3	-	TRBV14
CASGLNSQETQYF	TGTGCCAGCGGTTTGAACAGCCAAGAGACCCAGTACTTC	-	TRBJ2-5	-	TRBV18
CASRGQGMNTEAFF	TGTGCCAGTAGGGGACAGGGGATGAACACTGAAGCTTTCTTT	TRBD1	TRBJ1-1	-	TRBV19